These T cell receptor beta chains were read from a single sample in a study of blood T cell repertoires in COVID-19. Here immunoSEQ multiplex PCR was the method, and the copy in TCRdb shows in-frame clones only, minus some. Found here are roughly 150,000 clones, roughly 90% of them singletons; the top ten hold over 15%. Source material: peripheral blood. Every receptor here comes from a man aged 55 to 70 with active or convalescent COVID-19. Both conserved end residues are trimmed from each CDR3. Size tells how often a clone was seen (once, few, many) or the class of an expanded clone, and some rows leave it out.

clone_size,v_call,j_call,cdr3_aa
.,TRBV20-1,TRBJ2-3,SASSRTTSTDTQY
.,TRBV28,TRBJ2-3,ASSLLLASGGAADTQY
few,TRBV5-8,TRBJ1-4,ASSADRSIFEKLF
.,TRBV13,TRBJ2-3,ASSFKAGVTDTQY
once,TRBV28,TRBJ1-5,ASSSTGGSNQPQH
.,TRBV4-2,TRBJ1-3,ASSQDQRNTIY
.,TRBV18,TRBJ1-1,ASSPLREWNTEAF
.,TRBV5-6,TRBJ2-2,ASSWGQQTGELF
.,TRBV18,TRBJ1-3,ASSPLLAADSSGNTIY
once,TRBV6-5,TRBJ2-4,ASSRGTGRNIQY
.,TRBV27,TRBJ1-1,ASSSRQGGNTEAF
.,TRBV30,TRBJ1-5,AWTGNGNQPQH
.,TRBV27,TRBJ2-3,ASSPLPLDTQY
.,TRBV18,TRBJ2-7,ASSPPGQGLYEQY
.,TRBV7-2,TRBJ2-7,ASSPSGGAPAEQY
.,TRBV3-1/TRBV3-2,TRBJ2-3,ASSLPQRGRGDTQY
once,TRBV2,TRBJ1-5,ASSEALGGNQPQH
.,TRBV19,TRBJ1-2,ASSIGDYGYT
.,TRBV7-2,TRBJ1-2,ASSTQPGQGYGYT
.,TRBV6-5,TRBJ1-1,ASSYSRALNTEAF
.,TRBV11-2,TRBJ1-6,ASSLVGRRSSPLH
.,TRBV6-5,TRBJ2-2,ASSSRSSGELF
.,TRBV15,TRBJ1-6,ATSRATGFHSPLH
.,TRBV5-1,TRBJ1-2,ASSFQESYGYT
.,TRBV27,TRBJ2-6,ASSPYRDSPGILT
.,TRBV13,TRBJ1-1,ASSSMRQGSTEAF
.,TRBV20-1,TRBJ2-5,SAAAWETQY
.,TRBV19,TRBJ2-3,ASSMPGLAGASWVRDTQY
.,TRBV18,TRBJ1-1,ASSPGAGNTEAF
.,TRBV6-5,TRBJ2-4,ASSTAVAKNIQY
.,TRBV3-1/TRBV3-2,TRBJ2-2,ASSSTQVTGELF
.,TRBV10-3,TRBJ2-3,AIGERGSTDTQY
.,TRBV7-2,TRBJ2-1,ASSTSGRAYNEQF
.,TRBV7-2,TRBJ1-2,ASSLSIREYTNYGYT
.,TRBV29-1,TRBJ1-2,SFYRGANYGYT
.,TRBV19,TRBJ1-5,ASSIDRGSNQPQH
.,TRBV5-4,TRBJ1-4,ASSPQGTPNEKLF
.,TRBV3-1/TRBV3-2,TRBJ1-1,ASSQDRPTGGIEAF
.,TRBV19,TRBJ2-7,ASSRDTGTKGAYEQY
.,TRBV11-2,TRBJ1-2,ASSSRGQGSASSYT
.,TRBV27,TRBJ1-5,ASRGQGNQPQH
once,TRBV19,TRBJ2-1,ASSISSGRGNEQF
.,TRBV28,TRBJ1-1,ASSSSGTVNTEAF
.,TRBV5-1,TRBJ1-2,ASSGSSGSPYGYT
.,TRBV2,TRBJ1-4,ASSARGISEKLF
.,TRBV6-2/TRBV6-3,TRBJ2-7,ASSQLAVSYEQY
few,TRBV5-1,TRBJ2-2,ASSLSVRDRGSGELF
.,TRBV7-6,TRBJ2-2,ASSLGQVKNTGELF
.,TRBV19,TRBJ1-2,ASSIEGGFYGYT
.,TRBV9,TRBJ1-1,ASSVGGGVNTEAF
once,TRBV6-5,TRBJ2-7,ASRAGQGSYYEQY
.,TRBV29-1,TRBJ1-2,SGSPPGQGFYGYT
.,TRBV7-8,TRBJ1-2,ASSLAARQAPNYGYT
.,TRBV6-6,TRBJ1-1,ASSRDSLMNTEAF
.,TRBV11-2,TRBJ2-1,ASSTGLAYNEQF